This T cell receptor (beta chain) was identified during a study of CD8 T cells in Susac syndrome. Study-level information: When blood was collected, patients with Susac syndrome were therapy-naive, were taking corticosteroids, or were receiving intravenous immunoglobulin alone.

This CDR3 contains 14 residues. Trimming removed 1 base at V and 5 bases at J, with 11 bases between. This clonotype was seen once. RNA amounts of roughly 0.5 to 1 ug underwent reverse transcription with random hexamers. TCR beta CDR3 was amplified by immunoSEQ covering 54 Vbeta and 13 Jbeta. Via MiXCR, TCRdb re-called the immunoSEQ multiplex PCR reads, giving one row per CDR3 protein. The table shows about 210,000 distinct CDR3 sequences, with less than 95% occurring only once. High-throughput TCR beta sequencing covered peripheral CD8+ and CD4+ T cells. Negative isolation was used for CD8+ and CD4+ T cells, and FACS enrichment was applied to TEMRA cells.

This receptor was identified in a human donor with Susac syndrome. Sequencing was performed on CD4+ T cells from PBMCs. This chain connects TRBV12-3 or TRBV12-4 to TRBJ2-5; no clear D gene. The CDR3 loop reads CASSLGAVGETQYF. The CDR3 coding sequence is TGTGCCAGCAGTTTAGGTGCGGTAGGGGAGACCCAGTACTTC.